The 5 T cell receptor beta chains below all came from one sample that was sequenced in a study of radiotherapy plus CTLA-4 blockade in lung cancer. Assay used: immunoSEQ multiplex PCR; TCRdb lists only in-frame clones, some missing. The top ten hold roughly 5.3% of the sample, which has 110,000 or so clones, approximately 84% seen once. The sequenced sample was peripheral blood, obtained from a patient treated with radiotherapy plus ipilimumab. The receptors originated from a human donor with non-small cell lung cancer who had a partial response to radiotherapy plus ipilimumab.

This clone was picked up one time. This chain's CDR3 is CASSYFYRGETQYF. CDR3 bases: TGTGCCAGCAGTTACTTTTACAGGGGAGAGACCCAGTACTTC. V gene TRBV6-5 combines with J gene TRBJ2-5, with TRBD1 identical over 7 bases. CDR3 length: 14 residues. Trimming took 1 base from V and 4 from J; bases not matched to a gene: 3. Germline V CDR1 and CDR2: MNHEY, SVGAGI.

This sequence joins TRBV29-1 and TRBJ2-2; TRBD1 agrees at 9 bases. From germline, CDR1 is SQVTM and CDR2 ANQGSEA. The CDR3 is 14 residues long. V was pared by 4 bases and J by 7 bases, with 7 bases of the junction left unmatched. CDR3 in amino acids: CSVVPQGADGELFF. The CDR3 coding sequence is TGCAGCGTTGTGCCACAGGGGGCCGACGGGGAGCTGTTTTTT.

This CDR3 reads CASSSTGWNGYTF. In DNA form, the CDR3 reads TGTGCCAGCAGTTCGACAGGGTGGAATGGCTACACCTTC. The gene calls are TRBV27 and TRBJ1-2, with TRBD1 matching 7 bases. The CDR3 runs to 13 residues. Germline CDR1 MNHEY, CDR2 SMNVEV (reference sequence). V lost 4 bases, J lost 6 bases, and 5 bases stayed unmatched.

For the CDR3, the DNA is TGCGCCAGCAACATTGCCGGACAGGGGAGATGGGACACTGAAGCTTTCTTT. Its protein product is CASNIAGQGRWDTEAFF. The rearrangement joins TRBV10-1 to TRBJ1-1, with TRBD1 identical over 9 bases. Trimming at V came to 7 bases and at J to 3 bases, leaving 15 bases not matched to a gene. The germline CDR1 and CDR2 sequences are WNHNN and SYGVQD (reference sequence). CDR3 size: 17 residues.

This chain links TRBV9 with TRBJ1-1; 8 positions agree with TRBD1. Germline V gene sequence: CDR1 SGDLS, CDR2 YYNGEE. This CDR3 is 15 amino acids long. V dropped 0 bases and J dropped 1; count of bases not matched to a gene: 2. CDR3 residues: CASSVGGQGNTEAFF. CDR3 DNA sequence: TGTGCCAGCAGCGTAGGTGGACAGGGGAACACTGAAGCTTTCTTT.